What follows are 23 T cell receptor beta chains derived from one specimen sequenced in a study of cytomegalovirus exposure and HLA in healthy donors. The PCR employed 60 Vbeta primers together with 13 Jbeta primers. TCRdb's copy holds only in-frame clones and misses some; the assay was immunoSEQ multiplex PCR. The sample records 210,000 or so clones, approximately 78% being singletons. The sequenced material came from PBMCs. These receptors all stem from a boy between 10 and 17 years old in good health and CMV-seronegative.

This chain connects TRBV4-2 to TRBJ1-2; 7 nucleotides align to TRBD1. The germline gives CDR1 LGHNA, CDR2 YNFKEQ. The CDR3 runs 16 residues. The V and J ends lost 0 bases and 3 bases, in that order; junction bases with no gene match: 7. The CDR3 protein is CASSQELAGGDYGYTF. The DNA for the CDR3 is TGTGCCAGCAGCCAAGAGCTGGCAGGGGGAGACTATGGCTACACCTTC.

This chain joins TRBV5-4 and TRBJ2-7; TRBD1 is a possible D gene (6 bases). The CDR3 runs 14 residues. V was trimmed by 4 bases and J by 6 bases, leaving 17 bases between them. CDR1 SGHNT and CDR2 YYREEE come from the germline V gene (reference sequence). The CDR3 sequence is CASSPGVGASEQYF. CDR3 nucleotides: TGTGCCAGCAGCCCGGGTGTGGGGGCGAGCGAGCAGTACTTC.

The rearrangement links TRBV29-1 to TRBJ1-1, with D maybe TRBD1 (5 bases). Trimming pared 5 bases from V and 11 bases from J, leaving 15 bases between. This CDR3 is 11 amino acids long. Germline CDR1 and CDR2: SQVTM and ANQGSEA. CDR3 DNA: TGCAGCGTTCGTCCGGGACTGAGGGCTTTCTTT. It yields the protein CSVRPGLRAFF.

The V call is TRBV30, the J call TRBJ1-1; 9 bases are shared with TRBD1. Germline CDR1 and CDR2: GTSNPN and SVGIG (reference sequence). The trim removed 0 bases at V and 0 bases at J, leaving 8 bases unmatched. This CDR3 is built from 17 residues. The CDR3 is CAWSVGGQGGMNTEAFF. The CDR3 DNA sequence: TGTGCCTGGAGTGTAGGGGGACAGGGAGGGATGAACACTGAAGCTTTCTTT.

This clone was picked up a small number of times. V gene TRBV19 combines with J gene TRBJ2-3, with 7 bases fitting TRBD2. CDR1 LNHDA and CDR2 SQIVND come from the germline V gene (reference sequence). The CDR3 runs to 15 residues. The J segment lost 2 bases and the V segment lost 4 bases, leaving 6 bases of the junction unmatched. CDR3: CASSSLADSTDTQYF. CDR3 DNA sequence: TGTGCCAGTAGTAGTCTAGCGGACTCCACAGATACGCAGTATTTT.

V usage is TRBV5-8 and J usage is TRBJ2-5; TRBD2 aligns across 16 bases. V was clipped by 4 bases and J by 1 base; unmatched bases: 4. The CDR3 length is 17 residues. The V gene's germline CDR1 is SGHTS and CDR2 YDEGEE. The DNA for the CDR3 is TGTGCCAGCAGCCTGGGACTAGCGGGAGGGTCCCAAGAGACCCAGTACTTC. It is translated as CASSLGLAGGSQETQYF.

The chain uses TRBV30 and TRBJ2-1; 7 bases align to TRBD2. The CDR3 contains 12 residues. CDR1 and CDR2 from the germline V gene are GTSNPN and SVGIG (reference sequence). DNA for the CDR3: TGTGCAAGGGACCGGGGGGTCAATGAGCAGTTCTTC. This translates into CARDRGVNEQFF.

The chain carries TRBV4-2 and TRBJ1-5; 10 positions match TRBD1. This CDR3 comprises 17 residues. Germline V lookup: CDR1 LGHNA, CDR2 YNFKEQ. V was clipped by 1 base and J by 0 bases; unmatched bases: 3. Written as DNA, the CDR3 is TGTGCCAGCAGCCAAGCGGGGACAGGGGTTAGCAATCAGCCCCAGCATTTT. Translation: CASSQAGTGVSNQPQHF.

The V call is TRBV10-3, the J call TRBJ2-1; a weak D match, TRBD2 (6 bases). The CDR3 is 14 amino acids. CDR1 and CDR2 (germline): ENHRY, SYGVKD. Trimming removed 6 bases from V and 7 bases from J, with 16 bases in between. CDR3 DNA sequence: TGTGCCATCAGCCCACTCCGCGGGGCAAATGAGCAGTTCTTC. It codes for CAISPLRGANEQFF.

The V call is TRBV11-2, the J call TRBJ1-1, with D maybe TRBD1 (6 bases). This CDR3 region has 15 residues. The germline V and J ends were trimmed by 6 bases and 5 bases, with 19 bases remaining between them. Germline lookup yields CDR1 SGHAT and CDR2 FQNNGV. The CDR3 DNA reads as TGTGCCAGCAGACTACTACAGGGAGATTATACTGAAGCTTTCTTT. The encoded protein is CASRLLQGDYTEAFF.

The chain uses TRBV4-1 and TRBJ1-2, with TRBD1 as a possible D gene (6 bases). The germline gives CDR1 MGHRA, CDR2 YSYEKL. Trimming shortened V by 1 base and J by 0 bases, and 12 bases separated the two germline ends. The length of the CDR3 is 16 residues. This chain's CDR3 is CASSQGGQLTNYGYTF. CDR3 sequence (DNA): TGCGCCAGCAGCCAAGGTGGACAGTTAACTAACTATGGCTACACCTTC.

CDR3 region: CASSLSTGQGNYGYTF. CDR3 nucleotide sequence: TGTGCCAGCAGTTTATCGACGGGACAGGGTAACTATGGCTACACCTTC. The chain recombines TRBV27 with TRBJ1-2; TRBD1 matches 9 bases. CDR1 and CDR2 from the germline V gene are MNHEY and SMNVEV (reference sequence). CDR3 length: 16 residues. Germline trimming cut 0 bases from V and 1 base from J; bases unmatched to any gene: 3.

V is TRBV29-1 and J is TRBJ1-1; D may be TRBD1 (5 bases). The CDR3 has 11 amino acids. Germline CDR1 is SQVTM and CDR2 is ANQGSEA. With 7 bases removed from V and 4 bases from J, the gap between germline ends came to 10 bases. The CDR3 spells CSAPGGTEAFF. The CDR3 DNA follows: TGCAGCGCCCCCGGGGGCACTGAAGCTTTCTTT.

V gene TRBV19 combines with J gene TRBJ1-2; 7 bases are a match to TRBD1. CDR3 length: 14 amino acids. V gave up 10 bases and J gave up 4 bases; unmatched junction bases: 12. Germline V gene data show CDR1 as LNHDA and CDR2 as SQIVND (reference sequence). CDR3 DNA: TGTGCCACCCTCAGGGAGACAGGGCTCTATGGCTACACCTTC. This codes for CATLRETGLYGYTF.

This CDR3 is CASSPTSHKTVAYGYTF. The CDR3 DNA reads TGTGCCAGCTCACCAACATCACACAAGACAGTGGCCTATGGCTACACCTTC. V usage is TRBV18 and J usage is TRBJ1-2; D may be TRBD1 (5 bases). The length of the CDR3 is 17 residues. V lost 2 bases, J lost 4 bases, and 20 bases lay in between. CDR1 and CDR2 (germline): KGHSH, LQKENI.

This clone was seen a single time. The V call is TRBV27, the J call TRBJ1-1; D possibly corresponds to TRBD1 (5 bases). CDR3 length: 13 residues. The germline V gene has CDR1 MNHEY and CDR2 SMNVEV (reference sequence). Trimming took off 1 base at V and 6 bases at J, with 9 bases between the two ends. For the CDR3, the DNA is TGTGCCAGCAGTTTATTCGGGGGACCTGAAGCTTTCTTT. Translating it yields CASSLFGGPEAFF.

The sample holds one count of this clone. This sequence joins TRBV5-1 and TRBJ2-5; 11 bases are a match to TRBD1. The J segment lost 7 bases and the V segment lost 4 bases, leaving 9 bases of the junction unmatched. The CDR3 loop spans 15 amino acids. Germline-derived CDR1 and CDR2 are SGHRS and YFSETQ. CDR3 in amino acids: CASSAGQGAGGTQYF. The CDR3 DNA sequence: TGCGCCAGCAGCGCCGGACAGGGGGCCGGCGGGACCCAGTACTTC.

The V gene is TRBV7-2, the J gene TRBJ2-1; 7 bases are a match to TRBD2. CDR1 and CDR2 (germline): SGHTA, FQGNSA. CDR3 length: 17 residues. The ends lost 1 base at V and 9 bases at J; junction bases unmatched: 15. The CDR3 nucleotides are TGTGCCAGCAGCTTAGGGCACGCGGGAGTTAGGGGCACTGAGCAGTTCTTC. Protein: CASSLGHAGVRGTEQFF.

CDR3 nucleotide sequence: TGCGCCAGCAGCGAAACCCTAGGGGTTGGAAACACCATATATTTT. Amino acid sequence: CASSETLGVGNTIYF. This chain connects TRBV5-1 to TRBJ1-3; perhaps TRBD1 as D (5 bases). The CDR3 runs 15 residues. The V and J ends lost 4 bases and 3 bases respectively, with 14 bases between them. Germline V gene sequence: CDR1 SGHRS, CDR2 YFSETQ.

The chain links TRBV10-1 to TRBJ1-4; a possible D gene is TRBD1 (5 bases). V gave up 5 bases and J gave up 7 bases, with 11 bases separating them. Germline-derived CDR1 and CDR2 are WNHNN and SYGVQD (reference sequence). The CDR3 has 13 residues. CDR3 in amino acids: CASSTGTGEKLFF. The CDR3 DNA reads TGCGCCAGCAGTACCGGGACTGGTGAAAAACTGTTTTTT.

V is TRBV15 and J is TRBJ2-1; 9 nucleotides match TRBD2. Germline V gene data show CDR1 as LNHNV and CDR2 as YYDKDF (reference sequence). CDR3 length equals 18 residues. Trimming took 0 bases from V and 0 from J; bases not matched to a gene: 6. CDR3 residues: CATSRDRTSDTSYNEQFF. DNA for the CDR3: TGTGCCACCAGCAGAGATAGGACTAGCGATACCTCCTACAATGAGCAGTTCTTC.

The CDR3, as DNA: TGTGCTAGTCCCAGGGGGCATGACTCCTACAATGAGCAGTTCTTC. Amino acid sequence: CASPRGHDSYNEQFF. The V and J genes are TRBV12-5 and TRBJ2-1; TRBD1 agrees at 8 bases. V shed 8 bases, J shed 0 bases, and the junction held 6 bases outside the gene matches. The V gene's germline CDR1 is LGHNT and CDR2 FRNRAP. The CDR3 extends over 15 amino acids.

There are a few counts of this clone. The rearrangement joins TRBV12-1 to TRBJ2-3; the tabulated D call, TRBD2, remains unverified against the DNA. TRBV12-1 is a listed pseudogene. This CDR3 region has 10 residues. The CDR3 DNA is TGTGCCCTAAGAAATTATACGCAGTATTTT. This sequence encodes CALRNYTQYF.